The TCR beta chain under discussion was sequenced for a study of cytomegalovirus exposure and HLA in healthy donors. Study-level findings and limits: As was reported, the classifier diagnosed cytomegalovirus status with high specificity and sensitivity.

The CDR3 has 16 residues. Germline CDR1 and CDR2: SNHLY and FYNNEI. Trimming removed 5 bases from V and 6 bases from J; junction bases left unmatched: 6. With respect to this clone: Its antigen is unknown.

The study ran its PCR with 60 Vbeta and 13 Jbeta primers. The protocol was immunoSEQ multiplex PCR, while the TCRdb copy is restricted to in-frame clones and leaves out a portion. This sample has about 98,000 clones, with roughly 70% found just once. The V call is TRBV2, the J call TRBJ2-2; 13 bases are shared with TRBD2. The material sequenced was PBMCs. The TCR comes from a man in his fifties in good health and CMV-seronegative. The CDR3: CASSPTLAGGSGELFF. The CDR3 DNA reads TGTGCCAGCAGTCCCACACTAGCGGGAGGGTCCGGGGAGCTGTTTTTT.